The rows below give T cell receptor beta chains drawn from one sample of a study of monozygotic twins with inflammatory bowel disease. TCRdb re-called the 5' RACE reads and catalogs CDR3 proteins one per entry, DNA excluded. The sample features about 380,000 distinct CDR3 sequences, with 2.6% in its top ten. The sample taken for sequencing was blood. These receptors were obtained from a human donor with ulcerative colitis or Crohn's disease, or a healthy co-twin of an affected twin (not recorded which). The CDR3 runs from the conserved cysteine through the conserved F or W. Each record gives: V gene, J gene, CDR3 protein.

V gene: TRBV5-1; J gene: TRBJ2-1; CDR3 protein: CASSLAEGYEQFF
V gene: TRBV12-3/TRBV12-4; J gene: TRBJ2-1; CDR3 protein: CASSFSGSSYNEQFF
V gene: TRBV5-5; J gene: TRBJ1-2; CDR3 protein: CASSLVRIRDYGYTF
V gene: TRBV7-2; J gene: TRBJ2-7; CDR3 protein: CASSPGRASYEQYF
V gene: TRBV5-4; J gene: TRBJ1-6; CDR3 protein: CASATVGVPVNSPLHF
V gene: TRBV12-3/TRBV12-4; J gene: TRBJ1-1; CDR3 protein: CASSLMGQSHRSAFF
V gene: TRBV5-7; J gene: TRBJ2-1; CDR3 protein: CASSSGPGGTYNEQFF
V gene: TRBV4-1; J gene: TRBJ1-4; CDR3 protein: CASSQHGTGDEKLFF
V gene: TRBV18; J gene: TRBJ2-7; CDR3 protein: CASSPPQGFPYEQYF
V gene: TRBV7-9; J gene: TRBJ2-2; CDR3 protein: CAKLTGAGELFF
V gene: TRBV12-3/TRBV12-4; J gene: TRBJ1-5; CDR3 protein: CASSDPGHANQPQHF
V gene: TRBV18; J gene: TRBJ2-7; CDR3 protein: CASSPPGTSFNEQYF
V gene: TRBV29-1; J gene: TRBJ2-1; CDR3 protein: CSVLRGGVAREQFF
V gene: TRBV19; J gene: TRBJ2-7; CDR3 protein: CASSRSNPTSGEQYF
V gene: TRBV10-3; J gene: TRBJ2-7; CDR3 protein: CAISAGTGGDFRQYF
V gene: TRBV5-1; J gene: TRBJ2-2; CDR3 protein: CASSKGQGATGELFF
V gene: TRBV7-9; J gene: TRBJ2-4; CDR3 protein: CASSPTGGGIQYF
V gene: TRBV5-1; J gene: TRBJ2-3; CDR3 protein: CASSLRPRQGERDTQYF
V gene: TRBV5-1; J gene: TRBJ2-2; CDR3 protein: CASSGGPRHTGELFF
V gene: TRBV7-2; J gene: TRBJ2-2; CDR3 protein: CASSLGIEAGELFF
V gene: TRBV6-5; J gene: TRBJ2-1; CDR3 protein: CASSPEDNEQFF
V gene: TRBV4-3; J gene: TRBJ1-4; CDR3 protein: CASSQATLRKLFF
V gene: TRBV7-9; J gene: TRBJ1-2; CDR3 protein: CASSSNSDRAYGYTF
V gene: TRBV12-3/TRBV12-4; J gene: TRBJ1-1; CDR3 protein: CAITSTGAEAFF
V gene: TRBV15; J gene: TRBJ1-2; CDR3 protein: CATSKDRGDGYTF
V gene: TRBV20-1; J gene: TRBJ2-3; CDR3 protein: CSAPPGPADTQYF
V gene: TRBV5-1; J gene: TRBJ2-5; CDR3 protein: CASSLVGRIQETQYF
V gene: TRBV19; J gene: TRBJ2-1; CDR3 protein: CASSTGLAGGLNEQFF
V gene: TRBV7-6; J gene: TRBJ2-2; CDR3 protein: CASSSVAGTGELFF